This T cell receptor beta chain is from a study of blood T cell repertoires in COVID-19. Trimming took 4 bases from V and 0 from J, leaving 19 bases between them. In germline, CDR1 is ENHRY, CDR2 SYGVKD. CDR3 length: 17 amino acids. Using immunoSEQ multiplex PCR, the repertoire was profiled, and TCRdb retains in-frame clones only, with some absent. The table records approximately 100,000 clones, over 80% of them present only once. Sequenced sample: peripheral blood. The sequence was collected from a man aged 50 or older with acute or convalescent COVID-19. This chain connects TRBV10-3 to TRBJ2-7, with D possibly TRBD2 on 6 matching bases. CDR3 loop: CAISAGGDSQASYEQYF. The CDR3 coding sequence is TGTGCCATCAGTGCTGGCGGGGACTCCCAAGCCTCCTACGAGCAGTACTTC.